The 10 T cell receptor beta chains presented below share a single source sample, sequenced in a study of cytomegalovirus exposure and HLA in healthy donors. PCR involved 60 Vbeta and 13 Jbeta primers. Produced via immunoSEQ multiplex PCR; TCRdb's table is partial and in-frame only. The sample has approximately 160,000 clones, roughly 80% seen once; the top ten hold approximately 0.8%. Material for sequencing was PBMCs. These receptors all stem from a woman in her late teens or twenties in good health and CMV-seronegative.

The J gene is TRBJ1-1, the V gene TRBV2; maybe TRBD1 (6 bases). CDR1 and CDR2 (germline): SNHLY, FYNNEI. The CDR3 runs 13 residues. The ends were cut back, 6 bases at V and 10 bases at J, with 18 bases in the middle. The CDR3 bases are TGTGCCAGCAGCGTAGGGGGGGGCGGAAGAGCTTTCTTT. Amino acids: CASSVGGGGRAFF.

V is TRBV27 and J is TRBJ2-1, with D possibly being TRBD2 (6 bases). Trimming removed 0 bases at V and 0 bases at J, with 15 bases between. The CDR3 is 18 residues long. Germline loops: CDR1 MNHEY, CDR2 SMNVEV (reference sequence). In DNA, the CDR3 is TGTGCCAGCAGTTTATCCGCCGGAGGGCGGGCCTCCTACAATGAGCAGTTCTTC. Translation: CASSLSAGGRASYNEQFF.

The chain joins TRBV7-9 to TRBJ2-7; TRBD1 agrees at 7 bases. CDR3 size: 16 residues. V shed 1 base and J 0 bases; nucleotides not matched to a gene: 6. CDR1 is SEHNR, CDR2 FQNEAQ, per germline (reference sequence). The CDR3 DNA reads TGTGCCAGCAGCTTAGTAGGTCAGGGGGTCTCCTACGAGCAGTACTTC. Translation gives CASSLVGQGVSYEQYF.

Here the CDR3 DNA reads TGTGCCAGCAGTCCCCCCTACCAAAAAGAGCAGTTCTTC. This encodes CASSPPYQKEQFF. J is TRBJ2-1 and V is TRBV27, with no clear D. CDR3 length: 13 residues. V was pared by 5 bases and J by 10 bases, with 15 bases between. The germline V gene has CDR1 MNHEY and CDR2 SMNVEV (reference sequence).

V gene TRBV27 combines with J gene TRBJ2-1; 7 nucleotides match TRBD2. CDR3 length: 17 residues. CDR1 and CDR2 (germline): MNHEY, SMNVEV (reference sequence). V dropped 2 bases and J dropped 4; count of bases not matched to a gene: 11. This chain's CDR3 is CASSLGSAERGYNEQFF. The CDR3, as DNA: TGTGCCAGCAGTTTAGGGAGCGCGGAGCGGGGATACAATGAGCAGTTCTTC.

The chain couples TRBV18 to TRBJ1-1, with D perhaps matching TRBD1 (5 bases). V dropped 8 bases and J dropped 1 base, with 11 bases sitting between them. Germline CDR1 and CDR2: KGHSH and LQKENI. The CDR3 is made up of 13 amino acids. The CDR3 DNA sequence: TGTGCCAGCCACAGACAGTGGAACACTGAAGCTTTCTTT. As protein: CASHRQWNTEAFF.

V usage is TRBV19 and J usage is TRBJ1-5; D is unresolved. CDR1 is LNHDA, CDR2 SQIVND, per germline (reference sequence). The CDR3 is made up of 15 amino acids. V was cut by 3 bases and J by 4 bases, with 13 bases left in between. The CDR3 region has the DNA TGTGCCAGTAGTATTAGCGATTTGAGGAATCAGCCCCAGCATTTT. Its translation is CASSISDLRNQPQHF.

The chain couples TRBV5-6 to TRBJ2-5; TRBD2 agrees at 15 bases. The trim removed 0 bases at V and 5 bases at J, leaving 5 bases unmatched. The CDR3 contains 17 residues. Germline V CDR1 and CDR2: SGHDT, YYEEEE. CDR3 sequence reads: CASSLAGLAGGPETQYF. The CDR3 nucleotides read TGTGCCAGCAGCTTGGCCGGACTAGCGGGAGGGCCCGAGACCCAGTACTTC. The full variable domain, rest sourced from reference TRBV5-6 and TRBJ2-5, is DAGVTQSPTHLIKTRGQQVTLRCSPKSGHDTVSWYQQALGQGPQFIFQYYEEEERQRGNFPDRFSGHQFPNYSSELNVNALLLGDSALYLCASSLAGLAGGPETQYFGPGTRLLVL.

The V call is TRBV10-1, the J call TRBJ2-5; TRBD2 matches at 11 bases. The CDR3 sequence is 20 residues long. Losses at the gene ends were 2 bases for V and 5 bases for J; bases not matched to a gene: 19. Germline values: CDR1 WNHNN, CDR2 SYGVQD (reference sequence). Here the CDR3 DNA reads TGCGCCAGCAGTGAGGGGCAGGGTTCGAGTAGCGGGAGGGCCTGGGAGACCCAGTACTTC. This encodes CASSEGQGSSSGRAWETQYF.

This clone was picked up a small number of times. The CDR3, as DNA: TGTGCCAGCAGCCCCGGGACAGGGATTAAAGAGACCCAGTACTTC. Translation gives CASSPGTGIKETQYF. The V and J genes are TRBV9 and TRBJ2-5; TRBD1 matches at 9 bases. The CDR3 totals 15 residues. Germline trimming cut 4 bases from V and 3 bases from J; bases unmatched to any gene: 7. Per germline, CDR1 SGDLS and CDR2 YYNGEE.